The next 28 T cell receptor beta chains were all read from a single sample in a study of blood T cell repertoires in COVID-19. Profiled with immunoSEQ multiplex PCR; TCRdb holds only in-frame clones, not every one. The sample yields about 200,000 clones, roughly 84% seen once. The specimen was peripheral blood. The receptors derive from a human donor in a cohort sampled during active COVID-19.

The DNA for the CDR3 is TGTGCCAGCCGGACTAGCGGCTACAATGAGCAGTTCTTC. It encodes CASRTSGYNEQFF. The chain is built from TRBV25-1 and TRBJ2-1, with TRBD2 matching 10 bases. This CDR3 contains 13 residues. V dropped 8 bases and J dropped 3; count of bases not matched to a gene: 1. Germline V gene sequence: CDR1 MGHDK, CDR2 SYGVNS.

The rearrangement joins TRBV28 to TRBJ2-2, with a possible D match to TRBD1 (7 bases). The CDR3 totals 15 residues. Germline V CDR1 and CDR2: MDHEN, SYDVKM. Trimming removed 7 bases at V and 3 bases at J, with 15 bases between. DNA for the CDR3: TGTGCCAGCACCTCAGGGGGGAGCGACACCGGGGAGCTGTTTTTT. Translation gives CASTSGGSDTGELFF.

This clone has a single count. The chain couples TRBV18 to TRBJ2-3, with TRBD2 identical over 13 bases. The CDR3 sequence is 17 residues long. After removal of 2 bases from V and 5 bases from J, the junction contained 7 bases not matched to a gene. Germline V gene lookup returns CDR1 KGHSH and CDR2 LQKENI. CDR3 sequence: CASSPRLAGGRGDTQYF. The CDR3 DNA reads TGTGCCAGCTCACCAAGACTAGCGGGAGGCCGTGGAGATACGCAGTATTTT.

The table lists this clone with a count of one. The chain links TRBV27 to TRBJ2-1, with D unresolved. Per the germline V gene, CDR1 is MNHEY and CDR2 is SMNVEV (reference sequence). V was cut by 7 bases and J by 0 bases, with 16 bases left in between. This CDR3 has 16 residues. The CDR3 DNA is TGTGCCAGCAAATTATTCGGCGGAAGCTCCTACAATGAGCAGTTCTTC. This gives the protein CASKLFGGSSYNEQFF.

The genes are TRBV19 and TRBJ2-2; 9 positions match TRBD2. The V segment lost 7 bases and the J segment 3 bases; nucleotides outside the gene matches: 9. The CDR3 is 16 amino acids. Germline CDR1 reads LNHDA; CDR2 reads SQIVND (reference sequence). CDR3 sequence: CASTSSGSPDTGELFF. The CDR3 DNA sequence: TGTGCCAGTACCAGTAGCGGGAGCCCCGACACCGGGGAGCTGTTTTTT.

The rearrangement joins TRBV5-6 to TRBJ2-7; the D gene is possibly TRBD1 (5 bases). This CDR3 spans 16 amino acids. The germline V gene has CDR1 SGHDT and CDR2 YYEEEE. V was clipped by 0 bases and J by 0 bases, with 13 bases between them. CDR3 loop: CASSLGGRAYSYEQYF. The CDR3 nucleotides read TGTGCCAGCAGCTTGGGCGGCAGGGCCTACTCCTACGAGCAGTACTTC.

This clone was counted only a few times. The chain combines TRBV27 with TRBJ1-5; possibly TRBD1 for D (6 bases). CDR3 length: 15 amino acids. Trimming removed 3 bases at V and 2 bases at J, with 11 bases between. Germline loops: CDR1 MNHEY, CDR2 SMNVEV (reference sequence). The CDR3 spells CASSLFRGGNQPQHF. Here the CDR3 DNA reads TGTGCCAGCAGTTTGTTCAGGGGCGGCAATCAGCCCCAGCATTTT.

The CDR3 nucleotides read TGTGCCACCAGTGATAACAGGGCAACCGCCTTCTACGAGCAGTACTTC. Translating gives CATSDNRATAFYEQYF. This chain joins TRBV24-1 and TRBJ2-7; D perhaps matches TRBD1 (6 bases). CDR3 length: 16 amino acids. Trimming left V 3 bases short and J 3 bases short, with 17 bases between. CDR1 is KGHDR, CDR2 SFDVKD, per germline.

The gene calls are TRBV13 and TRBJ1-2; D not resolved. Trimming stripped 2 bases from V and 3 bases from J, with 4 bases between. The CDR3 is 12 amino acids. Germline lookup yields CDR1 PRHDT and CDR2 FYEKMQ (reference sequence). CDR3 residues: CASSLIDYGYTF. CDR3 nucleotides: TGTGCCAGCAGCTTAATCGACTATGGCTACACCTTC.

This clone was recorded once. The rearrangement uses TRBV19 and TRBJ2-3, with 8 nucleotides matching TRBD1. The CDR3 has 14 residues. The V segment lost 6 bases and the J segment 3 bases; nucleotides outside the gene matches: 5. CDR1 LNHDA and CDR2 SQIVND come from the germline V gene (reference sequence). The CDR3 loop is CASRQGGGTDTQYF. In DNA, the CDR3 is TGTGCCAGTAGACAGGGGGGAGGAACAGATACGCAGTATTTT.

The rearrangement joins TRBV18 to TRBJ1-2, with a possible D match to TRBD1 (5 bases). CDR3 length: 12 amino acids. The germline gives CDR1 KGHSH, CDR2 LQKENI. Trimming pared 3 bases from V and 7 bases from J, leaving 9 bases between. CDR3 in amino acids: CASSPGGTGYTF. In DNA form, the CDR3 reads TGTGCCAGCTCACCGGGAGGGACTGGCTACACCTTC.

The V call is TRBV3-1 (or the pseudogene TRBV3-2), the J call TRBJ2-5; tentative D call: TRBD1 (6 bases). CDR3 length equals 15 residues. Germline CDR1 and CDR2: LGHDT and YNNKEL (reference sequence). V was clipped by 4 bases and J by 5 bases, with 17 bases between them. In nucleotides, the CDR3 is TGTGCCAGCAGCCCTAGGACAGTTGGCGGGGAGACCCAGTACTTC. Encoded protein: CASSPRTVGGETQYF.

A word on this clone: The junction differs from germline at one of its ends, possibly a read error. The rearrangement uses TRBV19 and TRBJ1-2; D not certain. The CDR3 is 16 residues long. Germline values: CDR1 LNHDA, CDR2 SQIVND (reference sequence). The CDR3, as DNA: TGTGTCAGTAGTATAGATTTTAGAAGACTTAACTATGGCTACACCTTC. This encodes CVSSIDFRRLNYGYTF.

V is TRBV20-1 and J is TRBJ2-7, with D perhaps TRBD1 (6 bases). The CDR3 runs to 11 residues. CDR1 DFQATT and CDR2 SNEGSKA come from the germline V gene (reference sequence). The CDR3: CSGQRQDEQYF. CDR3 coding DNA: TGCTCCGGACAGCGACAGGACGAGCAGTACTTC.

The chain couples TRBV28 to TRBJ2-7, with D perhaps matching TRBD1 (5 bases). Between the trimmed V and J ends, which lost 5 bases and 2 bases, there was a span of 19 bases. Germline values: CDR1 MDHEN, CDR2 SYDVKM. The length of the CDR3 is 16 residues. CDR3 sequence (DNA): TGTGCCAGCAGTCCAGAGACAGCTCCCACCACCTACGAGCAGTACTTC. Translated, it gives CASSPETAPTTYEQYF.

The CDR3 DNA follows: TGTGCCAGCAGCTTAGGGACAGGGACGCTACAGCCCCAGCATTTT. Translating it yields CASSLGTGTLQPQHF. The chain is built from TRBV7-8 and TRBJ1-5; 8 nucleotides align to TRBD1. This CDR3 has 15 residues. Germline lookup yields CDR1 SGHVS and CDR2 FQNEAQ. Germline trimming cut 1 base from V and 7 bases from J; bases unmatched to any gene: 6.

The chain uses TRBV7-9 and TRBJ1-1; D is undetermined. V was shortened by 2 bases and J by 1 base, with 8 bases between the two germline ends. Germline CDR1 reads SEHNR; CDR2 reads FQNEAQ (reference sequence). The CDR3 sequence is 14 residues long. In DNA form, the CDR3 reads TGTGCCAGCAGCTTACAGGTGGGGAACACTGAAGCTTTCTTT. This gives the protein CASSLQVGNTEAFF.

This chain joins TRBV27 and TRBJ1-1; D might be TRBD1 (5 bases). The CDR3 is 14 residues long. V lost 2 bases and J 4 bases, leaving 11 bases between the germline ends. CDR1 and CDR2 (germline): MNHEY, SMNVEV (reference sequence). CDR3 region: CASSLGALGTEAFF. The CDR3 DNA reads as TGTGCCAGCAGTTTAGGGGCCCTAGGCACTGAAGCTTTCTTT.

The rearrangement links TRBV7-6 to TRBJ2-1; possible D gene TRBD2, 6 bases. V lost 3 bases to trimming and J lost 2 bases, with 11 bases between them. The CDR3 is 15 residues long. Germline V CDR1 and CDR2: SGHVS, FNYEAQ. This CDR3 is CASSFTSQTYNEQFF. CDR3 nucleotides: TGTGCCAGCAGCTTTACTAGCCAAACCTACAATGAGCAGTTCTTC.

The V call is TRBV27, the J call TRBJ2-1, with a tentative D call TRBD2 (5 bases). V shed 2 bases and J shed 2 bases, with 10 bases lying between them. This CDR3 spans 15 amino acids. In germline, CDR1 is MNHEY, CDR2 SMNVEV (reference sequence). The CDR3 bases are TGTGCCAGCAGTTTACGAGGGCTGACCTACAATGAGCAGTTCTTC. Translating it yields CASSLRGLTYNEQFF.

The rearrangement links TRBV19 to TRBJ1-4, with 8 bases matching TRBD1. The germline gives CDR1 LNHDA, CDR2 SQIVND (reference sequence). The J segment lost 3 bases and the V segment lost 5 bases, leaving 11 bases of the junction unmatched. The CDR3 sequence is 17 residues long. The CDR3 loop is CASSRQGTGSANEKLFF. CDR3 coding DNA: TGTGCCAGTAGTCGACAGGGGACAGGATCAGCTAATGAAAAACTGTTTTTT.

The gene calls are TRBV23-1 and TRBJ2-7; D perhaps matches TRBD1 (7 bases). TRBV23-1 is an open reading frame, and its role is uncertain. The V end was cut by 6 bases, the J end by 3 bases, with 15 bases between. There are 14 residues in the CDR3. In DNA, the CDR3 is TGCGCCAGCAGAAAACACAGGGGAGGCTACGAGCAGTACTTC. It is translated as CASRKHRGGYEQYF.

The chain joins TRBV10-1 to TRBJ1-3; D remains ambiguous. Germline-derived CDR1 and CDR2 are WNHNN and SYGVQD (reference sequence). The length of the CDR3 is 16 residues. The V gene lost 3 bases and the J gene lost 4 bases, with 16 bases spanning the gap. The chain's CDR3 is CASSDGQVEFGNTIYF. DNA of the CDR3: TGCGCCAGCAGTGATGGGCAGGTTGAGTTCGGAAACACCATATATTTT.

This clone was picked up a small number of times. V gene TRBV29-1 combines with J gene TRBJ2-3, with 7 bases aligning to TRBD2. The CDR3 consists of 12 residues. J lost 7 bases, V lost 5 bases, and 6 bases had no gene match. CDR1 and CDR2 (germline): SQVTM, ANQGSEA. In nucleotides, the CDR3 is TGCAGCGTTTGGGGGGGAATGAATACGCAGTATTTT. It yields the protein CSVWGGMNTQYF.

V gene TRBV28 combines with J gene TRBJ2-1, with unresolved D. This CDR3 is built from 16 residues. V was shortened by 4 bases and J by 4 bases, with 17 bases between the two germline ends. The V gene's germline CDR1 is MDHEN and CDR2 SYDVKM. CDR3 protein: CASSSVDLAVYNEQFF. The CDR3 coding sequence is TGTGCCAGCAGTTCCGTCGACCTGGCGGTGTACAATGAGCAGTTCTTC.

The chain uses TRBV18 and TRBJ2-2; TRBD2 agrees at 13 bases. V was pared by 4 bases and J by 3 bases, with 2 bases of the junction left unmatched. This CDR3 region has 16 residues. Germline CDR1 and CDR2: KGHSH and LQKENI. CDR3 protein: CASSHGLAGDTGELFF. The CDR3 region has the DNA TGTGCCAGCTCACACGGACTAGCGGGAGACACCGGGGAGCTGTTTTTT.

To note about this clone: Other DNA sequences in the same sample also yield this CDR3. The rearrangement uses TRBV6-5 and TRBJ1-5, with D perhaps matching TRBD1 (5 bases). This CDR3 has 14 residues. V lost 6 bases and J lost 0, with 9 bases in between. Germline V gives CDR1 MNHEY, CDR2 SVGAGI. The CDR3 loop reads CASSLQDSNQPQHF. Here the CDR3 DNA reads TGTGCCAGCAGCTTACAGGATAGCAATCAGCCCCAGCATTTT.

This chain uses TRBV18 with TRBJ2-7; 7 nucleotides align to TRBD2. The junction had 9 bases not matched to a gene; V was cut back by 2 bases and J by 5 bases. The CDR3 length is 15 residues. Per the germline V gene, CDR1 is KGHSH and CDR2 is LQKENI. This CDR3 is CASSPGEGLVDEQYF. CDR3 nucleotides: TGTGCCAGCTCACCAGGGGAGGGGTTAGTGGACGAGCAGTACTTC.